The 8 T cell receptor beta chains below were found in one sample sequenced in a study of T cells after yellow fever vaccination. From the 5' RACE reads, TCRdb called clonotypes with MiXCR, one entry per CDR3 protein. The sample has about 260,000 distinct CDR3 sequences; around 13% are singletons. This specimen was CD4+ T cells sorted from PBMCs, taken 45 days after the yellow fever booster vaccination. Receptors were obtained from a man under 40 who received the YFV17D yellow fever vaccine.

This clonotype was found a few times. V is TRBV20-1 and J is TRBJ2-3; D possibly corresponds to TRBD2 (6 bases). The CDR3 is 12 residues long. Germline V gene lookup returns CDR1 DFQATT and CDR2 SNEGSKA (reference sequence). The CDR3 here is CGGILHTDTQYF. In nucleotides, the CDR3 is TGCGGAGGGATCCTTCACACAGATACGCAGTATTTT.

This clonotype has ten or more counts. The chain employs TRBV12-3 or TRBV12-4 and TRBJ2-3; D may be TRBD2 (6 bases). V was cut by 8 bases and J by 5 bases, with 17 bases left in between. The CDR3 loop spans 14 amino acids. The CDR3 nucleotides read TGTGCCAGCGCACTGGAGGGTCAGGTAGATACGCAGTATTTT. Translating it yields CASALEGQVDTQYF.

This clonotype appeared a few times. This chain connects TRBV7-8 to TRBJ2-2; a weak D match, TRBD1 (5 bases). The ends were cut back, 0 bases at V and 5 bases at J, with 16 bases in the middle. The germline gives CDR1 SGHVS, CDR2 FQNEAQ. The CDR3 spans 17 residues. The CDR3 sequence is CASSLAVAQGETGELFF. CDR3 in DNA: TGTGCCAGCAGCTTAGCGGTGGCGCAGGGCGAGACCGGGGAGCTGTTTTTT.

The V gene is TRBV3-1, the J gene TRBJ2-3, with D possibly TRBD1 on 6 matching bases. This CDR3 has 15 amino acids. The V gene lost 5 bases and the J gene lost 0 bases, with 12 bases spanning the gap. CDR1 is LGHDT and CDR2 is YNNKEL in the germline V gene (reference sequence). As DNA, the CDR3 is TGTGCCAGCAGCGGGGACACTTCAAGCACAGATACGCAGTATTTT. Residues: CASSGDTSSTDTQYF.

There are many counts of this clonotype. The rearrangement joins TRBV28 to TRBJ2-1; TRBD2 might be the D (5 bases). The CDR3 totals 16 residues. With 9 bases removed from V and 6 bases from J, the gap between germline ends came to 24 bases. The germline gives CDR1 MDHEN, CDR2 SYDVKM. CDR3 sequence reads: CASQKHRGSRGNEQFF. DNA of the CDR3: TGTGCCAGTCAGAAGCACCGAGGGAGTAGAGGCAATGAGCAGTTCTTC. The full variable domain, in which reference TRBV28 and TRBJ2-1 provide the parts outside the CDR3, is DVKVTQSSRYLVKRTGEKVFLECVQDMDHENMFWYRQDPGLGLRLIYFSYDVKMKEKGDIPEGYSVSREKKERFSLILESASTNQTSMYLCASQKHRGSRGNEQFFGPGTRLTVL.

This clonotype was counted at least ten times. V and J are TRBV4-3 and TRBJ2-1; D is tentatively TRBD1 or TRBD2 (5 bases each). From germline, CDR1 is LGHNA and CDR2 YSLEER. This CDR3 has 16 residues. Trimming cost V 4 bases and J 3 bases, with 16 bases left between them. CDR3 sequence reads: CASSRDPATYYNEQFF. The DNA for the CDR3 is TGCGCCAGCAGCCGGGACCCTGCTACGTACTACAATGAGCAGTTCTTC.

This clonotype has at least ten counts. The V gene is TRBV5-1, the J gene TRBJ2-5, with D perhaps matching TRBD2 (6 bases). CDR1 is SGHRS and CDR2 is YFSETQ in the germline V gene. This CDR3 has 14 residues. V was pared by 0 bases and J by 2 bases, with 8 bases between. Written as DNA, the CDR3 is TGCGCCAGCAGCTTGGGGCTAGCGCAAGAGACCCAGTACTTC. This encodes CASSLGLAQETQYF.

This clonotype was seen a few times. The V gene is TRBV6-2 or TRBV6-3, the J gene TRBJ2-7, with a tentative D call TRBD1 (6 bases). The CDR3 is 14 amino acids. Per germline, CDR1 MNHEY and CDR2 SVGEGT. The V and J ends lost 3 bases and 0 bases respectively, with 9 bases between them. The CDR3 DNA follows: TGTGCCAGCAGTTATTGGGACATCTCCTACGAGCAGTACTTC. Its protein product is CASSYWDISYEQYF.